This is a list of T cell receptor beta chains from one sample in a study of blood T cell repertoires in COVID-19. Clones were read by immunoSEQ multiplex PCR, and TCRdb kept only the in-frame ones, dropping some. The table lists 200,000 to 300,000 clones, around four fifths of them singletons. The sequenced sample was PBMCs or T cells enriched from blood (not recorded which). These TCRs come from a woman aged 40 to 50 who had been exposed to COVID-19. Each CDR3 is given with its conserved first and last residue. D genes are given only for firm matches. The size entry is marked missing in some rows and otherwise reads once, few, many or a size class.

v_gene: TRBV2
j_gene: TRBJ2-2
abundance: few
d_gene: TRBD1
CDR3nt: TGTGCCAGCTATAGGGACAGGGGAATCAGCGGGGAGCTGTTTTTT
CDR3aa: CASYRDRGISGELFF

v_gene: TRBV6-5
j_gene: TRBJ1-4
abundance: -
d_gene: -
CDR3nt: TGTGCCAGCAGCCGCAGGGGTGCAACTAATGAAAAACTGTTTTTT
CDR3aa: CASSRRGATNEKLFF

v_gene: TRBV9
j_gene: TRBJ2-3
abundance: -
d_gene: TRBD2
CDR3nt: TGTGGTTGGAGCGGGGGGGCCATAGATACGCAGTATTTT
CDR3aa: CGWSGGAIDTQYF

v_gene: TRBV18
j_gene: TRBJ2-3
abundance: once
d_gene: TRBD2
CDR3nt: TGTGCCAGCTCACCTGACAGACTAGCGGGGATGGATACGCAGTATTTT
CDR3aa: CASSPDRLAGMDTQYF

v_gene: TRBV19
j_gene: TRBJ2-3
abundance: -
d_gene: -
CDR3nt: TGTGCCAGTAGTATTGCTGCACTCCGGGATACGCAGTATTTT
CDR3aa: CASSIAALRDTQYF

v_gene: TRBV5-1
j_gene: TRBJ1-1
abundance: -
d_gene: -
CDR3nt: TGCGCCAGCAGCTTGGTTCCAGGGGTGAACACTGAAGCTTTCTTT
CDR3aa: CASSLVPGVNTEAFF

v_gene: TRBV5-1
j_gene: TRBJ1-2
abundance: -
d_gene: TRBD1
CDR3nt: TGCGCCAGCAGCTTGGGACAGGGGATCGATGGCTACACCTTC
CDR3aa: CASSLGQGIDGYTF

v_gene: TRBV12-5
j_gene: TRBJ2-5
abundance: -
d_gene: -
CDR3nt: TGTGCTAGTGGTCCGAGCGGGTTTCGAGAGACCCAGTACTTC
CDR3aa: CASGPSGFRETQYF

v_gene: TRBV28
j_gene: TRBJ2-2
abundance: -
d_gene: -
CDR3nt: TGTGCCACCTTGGGAGACACCGGGGAGCTGTTTTTT
CDR3aa: CATLGDTGELFF

v_gene: TRBV30
j_gene: TRBJ1-5
abundance: -
d_gene: TRBD1
CDR3nt: TGTGCCTGGAGTGCCCGACAGGGACCAAATCAGCCCCAGCATTTT
CDR3aa: CAWSARQGPNQPQHF

v_gene: TRBV11-2
j_gene: TRBJ1-2
abundance: -
d_gene: TRBD1
CDR3nt: TGTGCCAGCAGCTCATCACCCCGGACAGGAAACTATGGCTACACCTTC
CDR3aa: CASSSSPRTGNYGYTF

v_gene: TRBV4-3
j_gene: TRBJ2-7
abundance: -
d_gene: TRBD2
CDR3nt: TGCGCCAGCAGCCAAGGAAGTAGAGGGAGGGACGAGCAGTACTTC
CDR3aa: CASSQGSRGRDEQYF

v_gene: TRBV10-3
j_gene: TRBJ1-2
abundance: -
d_gene: -
CDR3nt: TGTGCCATCAGAGGGGATCTGGTCTATGGCTACACCTTC
CDR3aa: CAIRGDLVYGYTF

v_gene: TRBV4-2
j_gene: TRBJ1-2
abundance: -
d_gene: -
CDR3nt: TGTGCCAGCAGCCAAGATTGGGCAGCTGCTCCTAACTATGGCTACACCTTC
CDR3aa: CASSQDWAAAPNYGYTF

v_gene: TRBV7-2
j_gene: TRBJ2-3
abundance: -
d_gene: -
CDR3nt: TGTGCCAGCCAAACAGATACGCAGTATTTT
CDR3aa: CASQTDTQYF

v_gene: TRBV28
j_gene: TRBJ2-2
abundance: -
d_gene: TRBD1
CDR3nt: TGTGCCAGCAGCCCCGGACAGGGAAAAGGGCGGACCGGGGAGCTGTTTTTT
CDR3aa: CASSPGQGKGRTGELFF

v_gene: TRBV2
j_gene: TRBJ1-1
abundance: -
d_gene: TRBD1
CDR3nt: TGTGCCAGCAGTCGGGACAGGGGGACCACTGAAGCTTTCTTT
CDR3aa: CASSRDRGTTEAFF

v_gene: TRBV3-1/TRBV3-2
j_gene: TRBJ2-5
abundance: -
d_gene: -
CDR3nt: TGTGCCAGCAGCCGGACGAGCGGTTCCCAAGAGACCCAGTACTTC
CDR3aa: CASSRTSGSQETQYF

v_gene: TRBV28
j_gene: TRBJ1-1
abundance: -
d_gene: -
CDR3nt: TGTGCCAGCAGTCCCGGTGGCGGGGTTAGCACTGAAGCTTTCTTT
CDR3aa: CASSPGGGVSTEAFF

v_gene: TRBV4-3
j_gene: TRBJ2-3
abundance: -
d_gene: -
CDR3nt: TGCGCCAGCAGCCAGGGTTACAGACGGGATACGCAGTATTTT
CDR3aa: CASSQGYRRDTQYF

v_gene: TRBV6-5
j_gene: TRBJ2-1
abundance: -
d_gene: -
CDR3nt: TGTGCCAGCTGGCCGGGGTACAATGAGCAGTTCTTC
CDR3aa: CASWPGYNEQFF

v_gene: TRBV9
j_gene: TRBJ2-3
abundance: -
d_gene: -
CDR3nt: TGTGCCAGCAGCGCCGTGAGCACAGATACGCAGTATTTT
CDR3aa: CASSAVSTDTQYF

v_gene: TRBV27
j_gene: TRBJ1-6
abundance: -
d_gene: -
CDR3nt: TGTGCCAGCAGTTTATTCTCGGAGGACCAAAATCCTTATAATTCACCCCTCCACTTT
CDR3aa: CASSLFSEDQNPYNSPLHF

v_gene: TRBV15
j_gene: TRBJ1-1
abundance: few
d_gene: -
CDR3nt: TGTGCCACCAGCGACAGGGAAGCTTTCTTT
CDR3aa: CATSDREAFF

v_gene: TRBV7-8
j_gene: TRBJ2-1
abundance: -
d_gene: -
CDR3nt: TGTGCCAGCAGCCAGTTGTGGGCGGGGGCGAATGAGCAGTTCTTC
CDR3aa: CASSQLWAGANEQFF

v_gene: TRBV18
j_gene: TRBJ2-7
abundance: -
d_gene: TRBD2
CDR3nt: TGTGCCAGCTCACCCCCAGGACTAGCGGGAAGGGAGCAGTACTTC
CDR3aa: CASSPPGLAGREQYF

v_gene: TRBV9
j_gene: TRBJ1-4
abundance: few
d_gene: TRBD1
CDR3nt: TGTGCCAGCAGCCCCCAGGGGGGCCTTAATGAAAAACTGTTTTTT
CDR3aa: CASSPQGGLNEKLFF

v_gene: TRBV9
j_gene: TRBJ1-3
abundance: -
d_gene: TRBD1
CDR3nt: TGTGCCAGCAGCGTAGGTGGGACAGCTGGAAACACCATATATTTT
CDR3aa: CASSVGGTAGNTIYF

v_gene: TRBV27
j_gene: TRBJ1-5
abundance: -
d_gene: TRBD1
CDR3nt: TGTGCCAGCAGCCGGGACAGCCTCCAACCCCAGCATTTT
CDR3aa: CASSRDSLQPQHF

v_gene: TRBV2
j_gene: TRBJ1-1
abundance: -
d_gene: TRBD1
CDR3nt: TGTGCCACCCGGGACAGTTCCACCACTGAAGCTTTCTTT
CDR3aa: CATRDSSTTEAFF

v_gene: TRBV10-2
j_gene: TRBJ1-2
abundance: -
d_gene: TRBD1
CDR3nt: TGCGCCAGCAGTCGACAGGGGGCTTTAGATGGCTACACCTTC
CDR3aa: CASSRQGALDGYTF

v_gene: TRBV5-4
j_gene: TRBJ2-5
abundance: -
d_gene: -
CDR3nt: TGTGCCAGCAGCTCCGGAACTGTGCGGATCCAAGAGACCCAGTACTTC
CDR3aa: CASSSGTVRIQETQYF

v_gene: TRBV24-1
j_gene: TRBJ2-3
abundance: few
d_gene: TRBD1
CDR3nt: TGTGCCACCAGTGAAACCGGGACAGGTGTTCTGGATACGCAGTATTTT
CDR3aa: CATSETGTGVLDTQYF

v_gene: TRBV9
j_gene: TRBJ2-7
abundance: -
d_gene: TRBD1
CDR3nt: TGTGCCAGCAGCGGACTGGGAGAGGGACAGGGGGCCTACGAGCAGTACTTC
CDR3aa: CASSGLGEGQGAYEQYF

v_gene: TRBV7-9
j_gene: TRBJ2-2
abundance: -
d_gene: -
CDR3nt: TGTGCCAGCAGCCAAGGCTTCCCCGCGGCCGGGGAGCTGTTTTTT
CDR3aa: CASSQGFPAAGELFF

v_gene: TRBV29-1
j_gene: TRBJ2-3
abundance: -
d_gene: -
CDR3nt: TGCAGCGCCCAGACTAGCACAGATACGCAGTATTTT
CDR3aa: CSAQTSTDTQYF

v_gene: TRBV13
j_gene: TRBJ1-1
abundance: -
d_gene: TRBD1
CDR3nt: TGTGCCAGCAGTCATGGGACAGGGAACACTGAAGCTTTCTTT
CDR3aa: CASSHGTGNTEAFF

v_gene: TRBV23-1
j_gene: TRBJ1-1
abundance: -
d_gene: -
CDR3nt: TGCGCCAGCAGTCACCGAGCGGGGAACACTGAAGCTTTCTTT
CDR3aa: CASSHRAGNTEAFF

v_gene: TRBV9
j_gene: TRBJ1-6
abundance: -
d_gene: TRBD1
CDR3nt: TGTGCCAGCAGCGTAGCGGGACAGGGGGACTATGGGTCACCCCTCCACTTT
CDR3aa: CASSVAGQGDYGSPLHF

v_gene: TRBV4-2
j_gene: TRBJ2-7
abundance: -
d_gene: TRBD2
CDR3nt: TGTGCCAGCAGCCAGGGCGGGGGTACGTACGAGCAGTACTTC
CDR3aa: CASSQGGGTYEQYF

v_gene: TRBV11-2
j_gene: TRBJ1-1
abundance: once
d_gene: -
CDR3nt: TGTGCCAGCAGCTTAGTTGCCGGGGGGGGCACTGAAGCTTTCTTT
CDR3aa: CASSLVAGGGTEAFF

v_gene: TRBV6-5
j_gene: TRBJ1-6
abundance: -
d_gene: -
CDR3nt: TGTGCCAGCAGTTACTCCGGGATAGATTCACCCCTCCACTTT
CDR3aa: CASSYSGIDSPLHF